A selection of T cell receptor beta chains follows, all from one sample in a study of T cells expressing NK-cell markers. With the 5' RACE reads reprocessed, TCRdb shows one record per CDR3 protein and no DNA. This table holds roughly 430,000 distinct CDR3 sequences. The specimen sequenced was blood T cells: a sorted CD56 or NKG2C T cell subset, CD4+ or CD8+ T cells, or bulk PBMC T cells (not recorded which). The receptor set was obtained from a woman between 18 and 70 years old in good health. Each CDR3 is given with its conserved first and last residue.

CDR3 protein	V gene	J gene
CASSPSPPRNEKLFF	TRBV28	TRBJ1-4
CSAGGRGRNTEAFF	TRBV20-1	TRBJ1-1
CASSAHPGQGPNEQYF	TRBV3-1	TRBJ2-7
CASSLGPAGAGDTQYF	TRBV7-2	TRBJ2-3
CASSLEAAGPYYEQYF	TRBV7-2	TRBJ2-7
CASTSPSGRAHEQFF	TRBV7-2	TRBJ2-1
CASSQGGWGNQPQHF	TRBV4-1	TRBJ1-5
CAIGSSNEQFF	TRBV10-3	TRBJ2-1
CASSHRDIGSGANVLTF	TRBV9	TRBJ2-6
CSASWKNQPQHF	TRBV20-1	TRBJ1-5
CSAMWAGATDTQYF	TRBV20-1	TRBJ2-3
CASNGGEETQYF	TRBV5-1	TRBJ2-5
CASSSKGVWETQYF	TRBV27	TRBJ2-5
CASSGRTGAKTDTQYF	TRBV13	TRBJ2-3
CASSQALETYHFQETQYF	TRBV4-2	TRBJ2-5
CASSLDSGYEQYF	TRBV7-3	TRBJ2-7
CSGTGGAAYNEQFF	TRBV20-1	TRBJ2-1
CASSEHEDTPVAFF	TRBV6-1	TRBJ1-1
CASSSTGSYEQYF	TRBV6-2/TRBV6-3	TRBJ2-7
CASSAEGEETDTQYF	TRBV9	TRBJ2-3
CASSFAGTPGNTIYF	TRBV12-3/TRBV12-4	TRBJ1-3
CASSLKGQVYEQYF	TRBV27	TRBJ2-7
CASSKLGLAGNEQFF	TRBV6-2/TRBV6-3	TRBJ2-1
CASTLRGQDTQYF	TRBV7-8	TRBJ2-3
CSAIDSSGNTIYF	TRBV20-1	TRBJ1-3
CSAHPRDRATYEQYF	TRBV20-1	TRBJ2-7
CASSQGSGGYNEQFF	TRBV9	TRBJ2-1
CASRSRGFGEKLFF	TRBV6-1	TRBJ1-4
CSARDSGTEYQPQHF	TRBV20-1	TRBJ1-5
CASSLRGGAYSGNTIYF	TRBV27	TRBJ1-3
CASSTLSYNEQFF	TRBV5-1	TRBJ2-1
CASSIDPSSGNTIYF	TRBV19	TRBJ1-3
CASNDLAGKYTGELFF	TRBV12-3/TRBV12-4	TRBJ2-2
CASSQLVTVDTQYF	TRBV12-3/TRBV12-4	TRBJ2-3
CSVGYRNQMAFF	TRBV20-1	TRBJ1-1
CASSQDLANSGNTIYF	TRBV3-1	TRBJ1-3
CSAPPDEGVNTEAFF	TRBV20-1	TRBJ1-1
CSARDARGAWTEAFF	TRBV20-1	TRBJ1-1
CASSVMGYSYEQYF	TRBV25-1	TRBJ2-7
CASSTGQFRETQYF	TRBV4-3	TRBJ2-5
CASSSSLAGTQYF	TRBV12-3/TRBV12-4	TRBJ2-5
CASSQVTGDYGYTF	TRBV4-3	TRBJ1-2
CASSTRDSEAFF	TRBV4-3	TRBJ1-1
CSVGPPADTQYF	TRBV29-1	TRBJ2-3
CASSKRLLRGRDTQYF	TRBV4-3	TRBJ2-3
CASSLAVLGGDGYTF	TRBV5-5	TRBJ1-2
CASGRSGANVLTF	TRBV4-3	TRBJ2-6
CASSHEGVISGNTIYF	TRBV5-1	TRBJ1-3
CSVPNRDRGNYGYTF	TRBV29-1	TRBJ1-2
CASRVSGSSYNEQFF	TRBV3-1	TRBJ2-1
CASSPSTISYEQYF	TRBV11-2	TRBJ2-7
CASSLGFLTTTGELFF	TRBV28	TRBJ2-2
CASSKSGGGRPTNEKLFF	TRBV21-1	TRBJ1-4
CASSPAGPDTQYF	TRBV19	TRBJ2-3
CASSSFLGNTGELFF	TRBV7-2	TRBJ2-2
CASMTASTDTQYF	TRBV18	TRBJ2-3
CASSAQPPEQFF	TRBV7-2	TRBJ2-1
CSAKGLGDTGELFF	TRBV20-1	TRBJ2-2
CASCLGLVNYEQFF	TRBV3-1	TRBJ2-1